This T cell receptor (beta chain) is from a study of beta chain features in type 1 diabetes. Study conclusions and caveats: Naive, central memory and Treg TCRB repertoires appeared more alike in patients than in healthy donors.

Expressed TCRB transcripts were sequenced because the entire RNA isolate underwent reverse transcription. Assay used: immunoSEQ multiplex PCR; TCRdb lists only in-frame clones, some missing. The data contain hundreds of thousands of clones, about 32% of them singletons. The CDR3 loop spans 15 amino acids. The ends were cut back, 6 bases at V and 0 bases at J, with 12 bases in the middle. Germline V lookup: CDR1 SNHLY, CDR2 FYNNEI. Turning to this clone: Its matching antigen is unknown.

The chain recombines TRBV2 with TRBJ2-1; D not resolved. The clonotype originates from a man younger than 35 in good health. The source material was naive CD4+ T cells from blood. Written as DNA, the CDR3 is TGTGCCAGCAGGGGGTTCCTATTCTCCTACAATGAGCAGTTCTTC. Encoded protein: CASRGFLFSYNEQFF.